Each of the 4 T cell receptor beta chains below was sequenced from the same sample in a study of blood T cell repertoires in COVID-19. The table came from immunoSEQ multiplex PCR; TCRdb's copy has only in-frame clones and leaves some out. The table shows a few hundred thousand clones, with about nine tenths occurring only once. Sequenced sample: PBMCs or T cells enriched from blood (not recorded which). These TCRs come from a woman aged 40 to 50 who had been exposed to COVID-19.

This chain links TRBV19 with TRBJ2-5, with unresolved D. V lost 5 bases and J lost 5, with 9 bases in between. The CDR3 is made up of 12 amino acids. CDR1 LNHDA and CDR2 SQIVND come from the germline V gene (reference sequence). The chain's CDR3 is CASSATRETQYF. CDR3 nucleotides: TGTGCCAGTAGTGCGACAAGGGAGACCCAGTACTTC.

The CDR3, as DNA: TGTGCCAGTAGTATAGGTTACGGGAGGGACAGATACGAGCAGTACTTC. Amino acids: CASSIGYGRDRYEQYF. V is TRBV19 and J is TRBJ2-7; tentatively, D is TRBD2 (8 bases). The germline V gene has CDR1 LNHDA and CDR2 SQIVND (reference sequence). The CDR3 contains 16 residues. Trimming left V 1 base short and J 4 bases short, with 17 bases between.

This chain links TRBV12-3 or TRBV12-4 with TRBJ1-2, with D possibly being TRBD1 (5 bases). CDR3 length equals 13 residues. V was pared by 10 bases and J by 6 bases, with 18 bases between. The CDR3 loop is CATNGRGRDGYTF. The CDR3, as DNA: TGTGCCACCAATGGGCGGGGGAGGGATGGCTACACCTTC.

The rearrangement uses TRBV24-1 and TRBJ2-2; D is perhaps TRBD1 (6 bases). The CDR3 extends over 17 amino acids. Per germline, CDR1 KGHDR and CDR2 SFDVKD. V lost 2 bases and J lost 2, with 14 bases in between. This CDR3 reads CATSDSQGSINTGELFF. DNA of the CDR3: TGTGCCACCAGTGATTCCCAGGGGTCGATTAACACCGGGGAGCTGTTTTTT.